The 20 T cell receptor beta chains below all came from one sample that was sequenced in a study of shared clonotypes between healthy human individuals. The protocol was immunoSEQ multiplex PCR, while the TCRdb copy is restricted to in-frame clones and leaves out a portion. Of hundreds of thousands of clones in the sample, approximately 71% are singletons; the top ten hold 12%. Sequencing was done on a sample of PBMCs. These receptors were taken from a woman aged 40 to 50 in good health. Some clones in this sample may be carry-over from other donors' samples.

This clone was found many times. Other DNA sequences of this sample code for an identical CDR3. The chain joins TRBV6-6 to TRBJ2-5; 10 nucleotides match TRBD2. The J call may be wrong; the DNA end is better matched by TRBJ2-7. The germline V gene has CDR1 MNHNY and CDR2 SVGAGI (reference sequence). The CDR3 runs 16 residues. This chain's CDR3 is CASSYTASGSSYEQYF. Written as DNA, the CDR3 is TGTGCCAGCAGTTACACGGCTAGCGGGAGCTCCTACGAGCAGTACTTC.

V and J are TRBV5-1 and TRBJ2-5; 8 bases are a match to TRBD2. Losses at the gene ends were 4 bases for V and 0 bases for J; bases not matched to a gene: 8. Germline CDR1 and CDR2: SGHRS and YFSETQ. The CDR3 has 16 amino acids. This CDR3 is CASSRTSYHHQETQYF. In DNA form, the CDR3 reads TGCGCCAGCAGCCGGACTAGCTACCACCACCAAGAGACCCAGTACTTC.

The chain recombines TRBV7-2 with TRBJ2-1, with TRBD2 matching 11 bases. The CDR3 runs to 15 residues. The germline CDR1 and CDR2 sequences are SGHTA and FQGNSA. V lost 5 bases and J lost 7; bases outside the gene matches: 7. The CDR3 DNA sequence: TGTGCCAGCAGCCCCACCGGGACTAGCGGAAATGAGCAGTTCTTC. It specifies CASSPTGTSGNEQFF. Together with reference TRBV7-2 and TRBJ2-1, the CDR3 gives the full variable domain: GAGVSQSPSNKVTEKGKDVELRCDPISGHTALYWYRQSLGQGLEFLIYFQGNSAPDKSGLPSDRFSAERTGGSVSTLTIQRTQQEDSAVYLCASSPTGTSGNEQFFGPGTRLTVL.

CDR3 in DNA: TGCGCCAGCAGCTTCCTCGGACTAGCGGGAGTTGATACGCAGTATTTT. It is translated as CASSFLGLAGVDTQYF. V usage is TRBV5-1 and J usage is TRBJ2-3; 13 nucleotides line up with TRBD2. Trimming at V came to 2 bases and at J to 6 bases, leaving 6 bases not matched to a gene. The CDR3 is 16 residues long. Looked up from germline, CDR1 is SGHRS and CDR2 is YFSETQ.

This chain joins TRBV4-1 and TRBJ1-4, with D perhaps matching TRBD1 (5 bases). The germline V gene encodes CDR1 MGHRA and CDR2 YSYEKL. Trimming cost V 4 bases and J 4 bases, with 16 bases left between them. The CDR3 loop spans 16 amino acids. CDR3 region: CASSRSVDSFNEKLFF. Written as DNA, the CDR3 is TGCGCCAGCAGCCGATCGGTAGACAGCTTTAATGAAAAACTGTTTTTT.

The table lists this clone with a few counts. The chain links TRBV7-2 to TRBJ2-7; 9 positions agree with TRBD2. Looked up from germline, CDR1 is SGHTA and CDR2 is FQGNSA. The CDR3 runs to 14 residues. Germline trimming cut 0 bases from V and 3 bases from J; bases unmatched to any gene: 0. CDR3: CASSLASGGYEQYF. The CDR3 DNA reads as TGTGCCAGCAGCTTAGCTAGCGGGGGCTACGAGCAGTACTTC.

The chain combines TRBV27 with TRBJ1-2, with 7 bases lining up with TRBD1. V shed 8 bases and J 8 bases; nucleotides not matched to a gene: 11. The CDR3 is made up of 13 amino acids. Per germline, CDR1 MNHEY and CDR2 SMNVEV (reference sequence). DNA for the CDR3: TGTGCCAGCTCCCATCGGACAGGTAACGGCTACACCTTC. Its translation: CASSHRTGNGYTF.

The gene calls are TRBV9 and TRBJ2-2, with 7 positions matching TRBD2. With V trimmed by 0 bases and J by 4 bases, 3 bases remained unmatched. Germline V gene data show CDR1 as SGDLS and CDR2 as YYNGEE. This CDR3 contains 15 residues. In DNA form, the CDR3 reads TGTGCCAGCAGCGTAGTGGCTAGCGGCACCGGGGAGCTGTTTTTT. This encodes CASSVVASGTGELFF.

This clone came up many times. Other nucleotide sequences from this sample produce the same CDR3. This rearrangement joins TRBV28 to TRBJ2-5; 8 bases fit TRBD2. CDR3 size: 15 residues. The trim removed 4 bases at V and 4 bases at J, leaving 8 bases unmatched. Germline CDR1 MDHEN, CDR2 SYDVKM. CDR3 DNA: TGTGCCAGCAGTTCGGAGCGGGAGTATACAGAGACCCAGTACTTC. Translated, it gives CASSSEREYTETQYF.

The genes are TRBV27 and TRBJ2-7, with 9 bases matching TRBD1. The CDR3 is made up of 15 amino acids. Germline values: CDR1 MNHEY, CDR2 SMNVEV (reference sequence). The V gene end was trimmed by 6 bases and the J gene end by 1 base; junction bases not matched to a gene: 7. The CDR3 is CASRTDRGGSYEQYF. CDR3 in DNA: TGTGCCAGCAGGACCGACAGGGGGGGGTCCTACGAGCAGTACTTC.

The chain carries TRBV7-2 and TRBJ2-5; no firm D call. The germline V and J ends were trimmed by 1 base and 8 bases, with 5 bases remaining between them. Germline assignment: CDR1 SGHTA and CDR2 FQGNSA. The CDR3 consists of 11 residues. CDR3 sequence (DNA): TGTGCCAGCAGCTTAGAGGTTACCCAGTACTTC. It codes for CASSLEVTQYF.

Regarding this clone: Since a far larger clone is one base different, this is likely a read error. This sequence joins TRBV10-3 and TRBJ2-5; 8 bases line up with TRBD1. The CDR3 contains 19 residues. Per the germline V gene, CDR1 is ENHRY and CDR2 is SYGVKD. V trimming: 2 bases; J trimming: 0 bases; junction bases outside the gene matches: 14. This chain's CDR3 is CAISERDAGGGHHQETQYF. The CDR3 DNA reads TGTGCCATCAGTGAGAGGGATGCAGGGGGCGGCCACCACCAAGAGACCCAGTACTTC.

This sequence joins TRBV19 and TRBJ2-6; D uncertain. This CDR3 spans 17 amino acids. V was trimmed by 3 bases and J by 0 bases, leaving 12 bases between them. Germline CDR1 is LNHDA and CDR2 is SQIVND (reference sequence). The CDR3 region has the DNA TGTGCCAGTAGTATTGCTTTCCGCGTCTCTGGGGCCAACGTCCTGACTTTC. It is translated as CASSIAFRVSGANVLTF. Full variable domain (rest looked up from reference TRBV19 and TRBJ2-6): DGGITQSPKYLFRKEGQNVTLSCEQNLNHDAMYWYRQDPGQGLRLIYYSQIVNDFQKGDIAEGYSVSREKKESFPLTVTSAQKNPTAFYLCASSIAFRVSGANVLTFGAGSRLTVL.

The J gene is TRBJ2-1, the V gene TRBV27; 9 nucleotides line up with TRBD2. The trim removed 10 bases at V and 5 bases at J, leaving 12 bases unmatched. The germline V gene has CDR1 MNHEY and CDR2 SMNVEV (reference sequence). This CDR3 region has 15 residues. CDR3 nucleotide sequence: TGTGCCACCAGGGGTGGGACTAGCAGACACAATGAGCAGTTCTTC. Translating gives CATRGGTSRHNEQFF.

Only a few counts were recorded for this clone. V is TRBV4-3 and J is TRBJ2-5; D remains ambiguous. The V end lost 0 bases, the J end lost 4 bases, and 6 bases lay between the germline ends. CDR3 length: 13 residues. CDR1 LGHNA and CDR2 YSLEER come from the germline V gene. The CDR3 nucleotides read TGCGCCAGCAGCCAAGATCATGGAGAGACCCAGTACTTC. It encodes CASSQDHGETQYF.

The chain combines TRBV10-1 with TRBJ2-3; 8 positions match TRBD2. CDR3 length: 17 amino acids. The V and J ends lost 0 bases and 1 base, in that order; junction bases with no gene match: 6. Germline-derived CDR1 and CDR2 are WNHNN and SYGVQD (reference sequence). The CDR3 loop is CASSESTSGLGTDTQYF. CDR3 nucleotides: TGCGCCAGCAGTGAGTCGACCTCGGGACTAGGCACAGATACGCAGTATTTT.

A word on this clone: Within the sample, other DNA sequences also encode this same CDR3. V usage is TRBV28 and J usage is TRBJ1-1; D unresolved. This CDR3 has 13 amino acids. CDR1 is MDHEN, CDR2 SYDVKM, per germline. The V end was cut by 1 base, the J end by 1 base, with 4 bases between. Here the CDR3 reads CASSLLRNTEAFF. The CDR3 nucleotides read TGTGCCAGCAGTTTATTACGGAACACTGAAGCTTTCTTT.

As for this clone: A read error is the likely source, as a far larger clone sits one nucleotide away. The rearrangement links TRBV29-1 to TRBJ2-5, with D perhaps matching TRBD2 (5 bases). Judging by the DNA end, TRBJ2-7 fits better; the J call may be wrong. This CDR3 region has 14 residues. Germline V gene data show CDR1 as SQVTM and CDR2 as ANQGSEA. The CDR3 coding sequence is TGCAGCGTTGAAAGGGCTAGCAGGAGCTACGAGCAGTACTTC. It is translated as CSVERASRSYEQYF.

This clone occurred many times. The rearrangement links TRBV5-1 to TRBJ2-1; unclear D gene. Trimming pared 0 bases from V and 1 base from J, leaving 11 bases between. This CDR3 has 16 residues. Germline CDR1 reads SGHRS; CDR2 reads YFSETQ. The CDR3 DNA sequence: TGCGCCAGCAGCTTGGATCCGGTGGGGTCCTACAATGAGCAGTTCTTC. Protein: CASSLDPVGSYNEQFF.

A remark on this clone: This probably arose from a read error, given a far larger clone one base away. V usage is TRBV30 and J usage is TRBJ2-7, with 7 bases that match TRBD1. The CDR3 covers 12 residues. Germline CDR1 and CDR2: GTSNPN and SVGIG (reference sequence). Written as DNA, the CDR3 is TGTGCCTGGCATAACAGGGGCTACGAGCAGTGCTTC. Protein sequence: CAWHNRGYEQCF.